These 26 T cell receptor beta chains originate from one sample sequenced in a study of shared clonotypes between healthy human individuals. Cells designated naive CD8 were CD45RO-negative and were positively selected for CCR7, with terminally differentiated effector memory CD45RA+ cells excluded. Profiled with immunoSEQ multiplex PCR; TCRdb holds only in-frame clones, not every one. The data show about 1,900,000 clones, about 94% seen once. Sequences were obtained from naive CD8+ T cells sorted from blood. The receptors here all came from a man between 18 and 29 years old in good health.

This clone is a singleton in its sample. The rearrangement uses TRBV28 and TRBJ2-7; the D call may be TRBD1 or TRBD2 (5 bases each). Trimming stripped 1 base from V and 0 bases from J, with 7 bases between. This CDR3 is built from 14 residues. Germline V gene lookup returns CDR1 MDHEN and CDR2 SYDVKM. CDR3 sequence: CASSLLGDSYEQYF. The CDR3 DNA sequence: TGTGCCAGCAGTTTATTGGGGGACTCCTACGAGCAGTACTTC. The full variable domain, with the rest looked up from reference TRBV28 and TRBJ2-7, is DVKVTQSSRYLVKRTGEKVFLECVQDMDHENMFWYRQDPGLGLRLIYFSYDVKMKEKGDIPEGYSVSREKKERFSLILESASTNQTSMYLCASSLLGDSYEQYFGPGTRLTVT.

The chain carries TRBV6-5 and TRBJ2-2; 11 bases fit TRBD1. Per the germline V gene, CDR1 is MNHEY and CDR2 is SVGAGI. This CDR3 has 15 amino acids. After removal of 2 bases from V and 6 bases from J, the junction contained 2 bases not matched to a gene. In nucleotides, the CDR3 is TGTGCCAGCAGTTACGAGGACAGGGGGCCCGGGGAGCTGTTTTTT. It encodes CASSYEDRGPGELFF.

The genes are TRBV7-2 and TRBJ1-2, with 7 bases identical to TRBD1. Germline assignment: CDR1 SGHTA and CDR2 FQGNSA. V was clipped by 6 bases and J by 4 bases; unmatched bases: 5. The CDR3 extends over 13 amino acids. The CDR3 loop is CASRPNRGYGYTF. The CDR3 DNA reads as TGTGCCAGCAGACCCAACAGGGGCTATGGCTACACCTTC.

V is TRBV4-3 and J is TRBJ2-3; D uncertain. The V end lost 1 base, the J end lost 0 bases, and 8 bases lay between the germline ends. The CDR3 is made up of 15 amino acids. Germline-derived CDR1 and CDR2 are LGHNA and YSLEER. In DNA form, the CDR3 reads TGCGCCAGCAGCCAAGCGGTCGCTAGCACAGATACGCAGTATTTT. This gives the protein CASSQAVASTDTQYF.

V gene TRBV7-8 combines with J gene TRBJ2-4; D unresolved. Germline V gene sequence: CDR1 SGHVS, CDR2 FQNEAQ. CDR3 length equals 13 residues. Trimming took 1 base from V and 4 from J, leaving 5 bases between them. The CDR3 spells CASSLDGKNIQYF. CDR3 bases: TGTGCCAGCAGCTTAGATGGGAAAAACATTCAGTACTTC.

V usage is TRBV6-1 and J usage is TRBJ2-5; the D gene could be TRBD1 or TRBD2 (6 bases each). The CDR3 runs to 14 residues. V lost 4 bases and J lost 5, with 14 bases in between. CDR1 MNHNS and CDR2 SASEGT come from the germline V gene. CDR3 DNA: TGTGCCAGCAGTGGCCGGGGGCGCTGGGAGACCCAGTACTTC. This codes for CASSGRGRWETQYF.

This chain links TRBV5-8 with TRBJ1-1, with a tentative D call TRBD1 (5 bases). The CDR3 is made up of 14 amino acids. Germline V gene data show CDR1 as SGHTS and CDR2 as YDEGEE. Trimming took 7 bases from V and 2 from J, leaving 15 bases between them. The CDR3 nucleotides read TGTGCCAGCGGGCCACGGGACTTTAACACTGAAGCTTTCTTT. Protein product: CASGPRDFNTEAFF.

J is TRBJ2-1 and V is TRBV11-2; TRBD1 or TRBD2 may be the D gene (6 bases each). This CDR3 is built from 17 residues. Germline V gene lookup returns CDR1 SGHAT and CDR2 FQNNGV. V was pared by 5 bases and J by 0 bases, with 17 bases between. The CDR3 region has the DNA TGTGCCAGCAGCCCGAACCGGGGGCACAACTCCTACAATGAGCAGTTCTTC. It yields the protein CASSPNRGHNSYNEQFF.

V usage is TRBV7-9 and J usage is TRBJ2-1, with 10 bases that match TRBD1. The germline gives CDR1 SEHNR, CDR2 FQNEAQ (reference sequence). Trimming took 5 bases from V and 7 from J; bases not matched to a gene: 11. The CDR3 is 16 residues long. CDR3 bases: TGTGCCAGCAGCAAGACCCGGGACAGGGGTAATAATGAGCAGTTCTTC. Translation: CASSKTRDRGNNEQFF.

The chain recombines TRBV7-8 with TRBJ1-1; tentatively, D is TRBD1 (5 bases). This CDR3 is 15 amino acids long. Germline values: CDR1 SGHVS, CDR2 FQNEAQ. Trimming shortened V by 1 base and J by 8 bases, and 17 bases separated the two germline ends. The CDR3 coding sequence is TGTGCCAGCAGCTTAGTGGGCGGGGGTGCCGGGGAAGCTTTCTTT. Translating gives CASSLVGGGAGEAFF.

Here the CDR3 reads CASSTGTGSPYNSPLHF. The CDR3 DNA reads TGTGCCAGCAGCACCGGGACAGGCAGCCCCTATAATTCACCCCTCCACTTT. This chain uses TRBV5-6 with TRBJ1-6; TRBD1 agrees at 8 bases. The CDR3 runs to 17 residues. Trimming took 4 bases from V and 2 from J; bases not matched to a gene: 8. Germline V gene lookup returns CDR1 SGHDT and CDR2 YYEEEE. Full variable domain (outside the CDR3, taken from reference TRBV5-6 and TRBJ1-6): DAGVTQSPTHLIKTRGQQVTLRCSPKSGHDTVSWYQQALGQGPQFIFQYYEEEERQRGNFPDRFSGHQFPNYSSELNVNALLLGDSALYLCASSTGTGSPYNSPLHFGNGTRLTVT.

This rearrangement joins TRBV4-3 to TRBJ1-2; unclear D gene. Per germline, CDR1 LGHNA and CDR2 YSLEER. Trimming took off 2 bases at V and 4 bases at J, with 11 bases between the two ends. The CDR3 spans 14 residues. This chain's CDR3 is CASSQTGLSYGYTF. The CDR3, as DNA: TGCGCCAGCAGCCAAACCGGGTTGAGCTATGGCTACACCTTC.

The chain combines TRBV30 with TRBJ2-3, with D perhaps matching TRBD2 (6 bases). Per germline, CDR1 GTSNPN and CDR2 SVGIG (reference sequence). V was clipped by 2 bases and J by 2 bases, with 11 bases between them. There are 14 residues in the CDR3. CDR3 nucleotide sequence: TGTGCCTGGAGTCGCGCGGGGATCACAGATACGCAGTATTTT. This encodes CAWSRAGITDTQYF.

The chain links TRBV5-6 to TRBJ1-2; D perhaps matches TRBD1 (5 bases). Between the trimmed V and J ends, which lost 0 bases and 5 bases, there was a span of 14 bases. CDR1 and CDR2 (germline): SGHDT, YYEEEE. CDR3 length: 15 residues. The CDR3 here is CASSLEAGQIYGYTF. CDR3 nucleotide sequence: TGTGCCAGCAGCTTGGAGGCAGGGCAAATTTATGGCTACACCTTC.

The V call is TRBV5-6, the J call TRBJ2-1; 14 bases match TRBD2. Germline CDR1 SGHDT, CDR2 YYEEEE. The length of the CDR3 is 18 residues. Trimming took 6 bases from V and 5 from J; bases not matched to a gene: 13. Written as DNA, the CDR3 is TGTGCCAGCACCTCGGGACTAGCGGGGGCACATATCCACAATGAGCAGTTCTTC. Its protein is CASTSGLAGAHIHNEQFF.

As for this clone: In the same sample, other DNA sequences code for this CDR3. This chain joins TRBV6-5 and TRBJ2-1; D remains unclear. Trimming left V 6 bases short and J 10 bases short, with 10 bases between. The V gene's germline CDR1 is MNHEY and CDR2 SVGAGI. The CDR3 has 11 residues. CDR3 sequence reads: CASSPGSEQFF. CDR3 nucleotide sequence: TGTGCCAGCAGCCCCGGTAGCGAGCAGTTCTTC.

This chain joins TRBV27 and TRBJ1-1; D is ambiguous. The germline V and J ends were trimmed by 9 bases and 4 bases, with 15 bases remaining between them. Germline loops: CDR1 MNHEY, CDR2 SMNVEV (reference sequence). The CDR3 has 13 residues. The CDR3: CASRPTLSTEAFF. CDR3 coding DNA: TGTGCCAGTCGACCGACTTTAAGCACTGAAGCTTTCTTT.

This sequence joins TRBV7-9 and TRBJ1-2; 8 bases agree with TRBD1. Trimming took 5 bases from V and 3 from J; bases not matched to a gene: 8. The CDR3 sequence is 15 residues long. Germline loops: CDR1 SEHNR, CDR2 FQNEAQ (reference sequence). The CDR3 here is CASSASGQGDYGYTF. In DNA, the CDR3 is TGTGCCAGCAGCGCCTCTGGACAGGGTGACTATGGCTACACCTTC.

J is TRBJ1-1 and V is TRBV11-2; TRBD1 matches at 10 bases. The CDR3 totals 14 residues. V lost 5 bases and J lost 3; bases outside the gene matches: 3. Germline CDR1 reads SGHAT; CDR2 reads FQNNGV. The chain's CDR3 is CASSPDRGYTEAFF. As DNA, the CDR3 is TGTGCCAGCAGCCCGGACAGGGGGTACACTGAAGCTTTCTTT.

The V gene is TRBV4-2, the J gene TRBJ2-4; 8 bases align to TRBD1. V trimming: 4 bases; J trimming: 9 bases; junction bases outside the gene matches: 8. Germline V CDR1 and CDR2: LGHNA, YNFKEQ. The CDR3 sequence is 14 residues long. The CDR3: CASSLGQGGIIQYF. CDR3 DNA: TGTGCCAGCAGCCTCGGACAGGGCGGGATCATTCAGTACTTC.

The genes are TRBV4-3 and TRBJ2-1; D remains unclear. CDR1 is LGHNA and CDR2 is YSLEER in the germline V gene. V lost 1 base to trimming and J lost 7 bases, with 11 bases between them. The CDR3 length is 14 residues. CDR3 sequence: CASSQAFGQNEQFF. The CDR3 nucleotides read TGCGCCAGCAGCCAAGCTTTTGGGCAGAATGAGCAGTTCTTC.

The chain combines TRBV6-5 with TRBJ1-1; D is unclear. V lost 10 bases to trimming and J lost 1 base, with 16 bases between them. The CDR3 is 14 amino acids. Per germline, CDR1 MNHEY and CDR2 SVGAGI. DNA for the CDR3: TGTGCCACCACCCCCACAGACCCGAACACTGAAGCTTTCTTT. Translation gives CATTPTDPNTEAFF.

The gene calls are TRBV5-4 and TRBJ1-6, with D perhaps matching TRBD1 (5 bases). CDR1 SGHNT and CDR2 YYREEE come from the germline V gene (reference sequence). The V and J ends lost 6 bases and 9 bases respectively, with 16 bases between them. The CDR3 extends over 14 amino acids. The CDR3 region has the DNA TGTGCCAGCACCGATTTAGGGGTGAGTTCACCCCTCCACTTT. It specifies CASTDLGVSSPLHF.

The J gene is TRBJ1-6, the V gene TRBV5-6; perhaps TRBD1 as D (5 bases). Germline CDR1 reads SGHDT; CDR2 reads YYEEEE. CDR3 length: 14 amino acids. The germline V and J ends were trimmed by 2 bases and 7 bases, with 10 bases remaining between them. The DNA of the CDR3 is TGTGCCAGCAGCTTCCAGACAGCAAATTCACCCCTCCACTTT. Amino acids: CASSFQTANSPLHF.

The chain recombines TRBV9 with TRBJ2-3; 7 bases fit TRBD2. From germline, CDR1 is SGDLS and CDR2 YYNGEE. This CDR3 has 16 amino acids. The V gene end was trimmed by 1 base and the J gene end by 2 bases; junction bases not matched to a gene: 7. The CDR3 nucleotides are TGTGCCAGCAGCGTATCAAGCGGGGACCTCACAGATACGCAGTATTTT. Translation gives CASSVSSGDLTDTQYF.

This chain uses TRBV10-3 with TRBJ2-4; D is possibly TRBD2 (5 bases). CDR3 length: 13 residues. Germline values: CDR1 ENHRY, CDR2 SYGVKD. Trimming cost V 10 bases and J 0 bases, with 10 bases left between them. CDR3 sequence: CASSGEAKNIQYF. The CDR3 bases are TGTGCCAGTTCCGGGGAAGCCAAAAACATTCAGTACTTC.